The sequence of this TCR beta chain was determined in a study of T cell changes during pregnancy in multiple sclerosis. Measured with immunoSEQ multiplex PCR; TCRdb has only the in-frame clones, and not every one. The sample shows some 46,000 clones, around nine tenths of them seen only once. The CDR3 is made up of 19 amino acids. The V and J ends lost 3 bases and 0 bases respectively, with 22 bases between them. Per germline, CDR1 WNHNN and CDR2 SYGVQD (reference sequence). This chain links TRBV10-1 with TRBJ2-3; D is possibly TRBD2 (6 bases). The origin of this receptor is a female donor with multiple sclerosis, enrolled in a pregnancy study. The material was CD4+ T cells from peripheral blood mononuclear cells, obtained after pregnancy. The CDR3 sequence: CASSENLGSSDPSTDTQYF. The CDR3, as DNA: TGCGCCAGCAGTGAAAACCTGGGTTCTAGCGACCCCAGCACAGATACGCAGTATTTT.